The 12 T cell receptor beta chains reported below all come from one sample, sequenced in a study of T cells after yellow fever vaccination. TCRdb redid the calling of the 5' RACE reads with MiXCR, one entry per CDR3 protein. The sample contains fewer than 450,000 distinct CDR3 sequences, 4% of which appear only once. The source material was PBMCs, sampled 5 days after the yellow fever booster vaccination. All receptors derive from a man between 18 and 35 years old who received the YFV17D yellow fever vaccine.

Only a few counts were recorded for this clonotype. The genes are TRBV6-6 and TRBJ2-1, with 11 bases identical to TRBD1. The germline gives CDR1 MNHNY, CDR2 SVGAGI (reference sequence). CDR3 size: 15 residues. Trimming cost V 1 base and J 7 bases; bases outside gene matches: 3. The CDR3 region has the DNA TGTGCCAGCAGTTACTTTGGGACAGGGGGGAATGAGCAGTTCTTC. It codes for CASSYFGTGGNEQFF.

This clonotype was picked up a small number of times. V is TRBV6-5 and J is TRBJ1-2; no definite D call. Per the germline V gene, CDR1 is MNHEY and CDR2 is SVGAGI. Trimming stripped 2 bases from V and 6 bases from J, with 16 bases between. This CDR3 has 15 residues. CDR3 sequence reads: CASSYPASGFDGYTF. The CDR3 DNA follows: TGTGCCAGCAGTTACCCGGCGTCGGGGTTTGATGGCTACACCTTC.

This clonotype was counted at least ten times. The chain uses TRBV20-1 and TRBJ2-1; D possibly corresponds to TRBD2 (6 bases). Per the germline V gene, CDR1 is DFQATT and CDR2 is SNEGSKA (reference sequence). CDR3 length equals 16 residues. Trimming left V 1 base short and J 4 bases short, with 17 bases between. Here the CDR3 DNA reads TGCAGTGCTAGAGCCGGCAAGGCGGGGATATACAATGAGCAGTTCTTC. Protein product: CSARAGKAGIYNEQFF.

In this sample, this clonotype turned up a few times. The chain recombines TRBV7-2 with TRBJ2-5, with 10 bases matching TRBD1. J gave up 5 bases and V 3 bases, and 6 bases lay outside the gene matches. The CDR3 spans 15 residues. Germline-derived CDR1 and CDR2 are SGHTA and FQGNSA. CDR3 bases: TGTGCCAGCAGCTTTTGGACAGGGGGAGAGGAGACCCAGTACTTC. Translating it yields CASSFWTGGEETQYF.

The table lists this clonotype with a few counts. CDR3 DNA: TGTGCCAGTAGTACCCGGAGAGGGATGGCTGAAGCTTTCTTT. Its protein is CASSTRRGMAEAFF. This chain connects TRBV19 to TRBJ1-1; D unresolved. CDR1 and CDR2 (germline): LNHDA, SQIVND (reference sequence). Between the trimmed V and J ends, which lost 4 bases and 6 bases, there was a span of 15 bases. CDR3 length equals 14 residues.

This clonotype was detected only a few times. CDR3 sequence reads: CASSYGAAEKAFF. CDR3 DNA: TGTGCCAGCAGTTACGGCGCAGCAGAAAAAGCTTTCTTT. The J gene is TRBJ1-1, the V gene TRBV6-2 or TRBV6-3; D unclear. Looked up from germline, CDR1 is MNHEY and CDR2 is SVGEGT. This CDR3 has 13 residues. The V and J ends lost 2 bases and 9 bases respectively, with 13 bases between them.

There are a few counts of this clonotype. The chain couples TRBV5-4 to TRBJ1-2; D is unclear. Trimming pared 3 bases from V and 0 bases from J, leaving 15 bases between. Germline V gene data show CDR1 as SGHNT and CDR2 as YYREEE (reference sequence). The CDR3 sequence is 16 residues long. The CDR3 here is CASSSVYGDTNYGYTF. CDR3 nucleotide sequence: TGTGCCAGCAGCTCGGTATACGGGGATACTAACTATGGCTACACCTTC.

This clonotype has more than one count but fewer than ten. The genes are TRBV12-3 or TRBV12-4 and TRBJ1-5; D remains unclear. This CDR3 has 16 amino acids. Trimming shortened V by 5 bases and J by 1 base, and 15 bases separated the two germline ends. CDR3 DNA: TGTGCCAGCAGTCTCTTTGGGGTGGGGAGCAATCAGCCCCAGCATTTT. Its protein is CASSLFGVGSNQPQHF.

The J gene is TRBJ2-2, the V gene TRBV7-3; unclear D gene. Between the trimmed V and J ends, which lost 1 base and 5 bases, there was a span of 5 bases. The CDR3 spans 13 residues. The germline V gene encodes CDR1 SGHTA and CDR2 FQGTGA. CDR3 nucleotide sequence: TGTGCCAGCAGCTTAAGCCTGACCGGGGAGCTGTTTTTT. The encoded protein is CASSLSLTGELFF.

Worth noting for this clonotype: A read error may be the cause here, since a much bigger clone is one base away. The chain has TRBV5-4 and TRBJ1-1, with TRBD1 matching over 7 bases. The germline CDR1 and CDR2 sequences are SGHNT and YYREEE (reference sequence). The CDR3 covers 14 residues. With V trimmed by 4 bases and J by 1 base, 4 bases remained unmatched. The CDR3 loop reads CASSMGTANTEAFF. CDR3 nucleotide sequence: TGTGCCAGCAGCATGGGGACAGCGAACACTGAAGCTTTCTTT.

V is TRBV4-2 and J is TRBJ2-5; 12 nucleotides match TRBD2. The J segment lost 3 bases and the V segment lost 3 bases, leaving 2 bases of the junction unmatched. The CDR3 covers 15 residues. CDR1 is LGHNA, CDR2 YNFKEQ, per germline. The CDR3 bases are TGTGCCAGCAGCCATCGACTAGCGGGAGAAGAGACCCAGTACTTC. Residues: CASSHRLAGEETQYF.

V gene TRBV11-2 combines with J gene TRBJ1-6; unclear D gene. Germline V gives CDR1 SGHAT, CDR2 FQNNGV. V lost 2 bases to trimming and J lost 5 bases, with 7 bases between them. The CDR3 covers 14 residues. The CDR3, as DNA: TGTGCCAGCAGCTTAAAGTATAATAATTCACCCCTCCACTTT. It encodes CASSLKYNNSPLHF.